Listed below are T cell receptor beta chains from one sample, sequenced in a study of shared clonotypes between healthy human individuals. TCRdb keeps only in-frame clones here, not all; method: immunoSEQ multiplex PCR. Here the sample spans some 2,000,000 clones, roughly 94% being singletons. Sequenced material: naive CD8+ T cells sorted from blood. The receptors stem from a man between 18 and 29 years old in good health. The CDR3 runs from the conserved cysteine through the conserved F or W. A D gene is named only where the DNA matches it firmly. A row's size may be missing; if present it is once, few, many or a size class.

clone size: NA; D gene: TRBD1; V gene: TRBV2; J gene: TRBJ1-4; CDR3 protein: CASSVGRGNEKLFF; CDR3 DNA: TGTGCCAGCAGTGTTGGCAGGGGGAATGAAAAACTGTTTTTT
clone size: NA; D gene: NA; V gene: TRBV7-8; J gene: TRBJ2-7; CDR3 protein: CASSLNTGYEQYF; CDR3 DNA: TGTGCCAGCAGCTTAAACACTGGCTACGAGCAGTACTTC
clone size: NA; D gene: TRBD1; V gene: TRBV4-1; J gene: TRBJ1-6; CDR3 protein: CASSFRDRGSPLHF; CDR3 DNA: TGCGCCAGCAGCTTCCGGGACAGGGGTTCACCCCTCCACTTT
clone size: NA; D gene: NA; V gene: TRBV5-6; J gene: TRBJ2-1; CDR3 protein: CASRSSYNEQFF; CDR3 DNA: TGTGCCAGCAGGAGCTCCTACAATGAGCAGTTCTTC
clone size: NA; D gene: TRBD1; V gene: TRBV5-1; J gene: TRBJ2-1; CDR3 protein: CASSSTGQYSYNEQFF; CDR3 DNA: TGCGCCAGCAGCTCCACGGGACAGTATTCCTACAATGAGCAGTTCTTC
clone size: NA; D gene: NA; V gene: TRBV11-2; J gene: TRBJ1-1; CDR3 protein: CASSLGPNTEAFF; CDR3 DNA: TGTGCCAGCAGCCTGGGACCTAACACTGAAGCTTTCTTT
clone size: NA; D gene: NA; V gene: TRBV28; J gene: TRBJ2-3; CDR3 protein: CASSLSNTDTQYF; CDR3 DNA: TGTGCCAGCAGTCTATCCAACACAGATACGCAGTATTTT
clone size: NA; D gene: TRBD2; V gene: TRBV7-7; J gene: TRBJ2-1; CDR3 protein: CASSLVAGQSSYNEQFF; CDR3 DNA: TGTGCTAGCAGCTTAGTAGCGGGGCAGAGCTCCTACAATGAGCAGTTCTTC
clone size: NA; D gene: NA; V gene: TRBV5-1; J gene: TRBJ2-1; CDR3 protein: CASKLGSQGEWHNEQFF; CDR3 DNA: TGCGCCAGCAAGCTTGGGTCACAGGGTGAGTGGCACAATGAGCAGTTCTTC
clone size: NA; D gene: TRBD1; V gene: TRBV7-8; J gene: TRBJ2-7; CDR3 protein: CASSLTGQGGSYEQYF; CDR3 DNA: TGTGCCAGCAGCTTGACAGGGCAAGGGGGCTCCTACGAGCAGTACTTC
clone size: NA; D gene: NA; V gene: TRBV2; J gene: TRBJ2-3; CDR3 protein: CASSDLPGRSEGDTQYF; CDR3 DNA: TGTGCCAGCAGTGATCTCCCCGGAAGAAGCGAGGGAGATACGCAGTATTTT
clone size: NA; D gene: TRBD1; V gene: TRBV6-1; J gene: TRBJ1-5; CDR3 protein: CASSEARGTGDQPQHF; CDR3 DNA: TGTGCCAGCAGTGAAGCGAGGGGGACAGGGGATCAGCCCCAGCATTTT
clone size: NA; D gene: NA; V gene: TRBV27; J gene: TRBJ1-5; CDR3 protein: CASSLLGNQPQHF; CDR3 DNA: TGTGCCAGCAGTTTATTGGGAAATCAGCCCCAGCATTTT
clone size: NA; D gene: TRBD2; V gene: TRBV19; J gene: TRBJ2-2; CDR3 protein: CASRDYANTGELFF; CDR3 DNA: TGTGCCAGCAGGGACTACGCAAACACCGGGGAGCTGTTTTTT
clone size: NA; D gene: TRBD1; V gene: TRBV6-1; J gene: TRBJ1-5; CDR3 protein: CASSEGTGRYQPQHF; CDR3 DNA: TGTGCCAGCAGTGAGGGGACAGGGCGATATCAGCCCCAGCATTTT
clone size: few; D gene: NA; V gene: TRBV5-6; J gene: TRBJ2-3; CDR3 protein: CASSLGASTDTQYF; CDR3 DNA: TGTGCCAGCAGCTTGGGGGCTAGCACAGATACGCAGTATTTT
clone size: NA; D gene: NA; V gene: TRBV30; J gene: TRBJ2-7; CDR3 protein: CAWSVRYYEQYF; CDR3 DNA: TGTGCCTGGAGTGTAAGGTATTACGAGCAGTACTTC
clone size: NA; D gene: TRBD2; V gene: TRBV13; J gene: TRBJ2-2; CDR3 protein: CASTLGLAVNTGELFF; CDR3 DNA: TGTGCCAGCACTCTAGGACTAGCGGTGAACACCGGGGAGCTGTTTTTT